The TCR beta chain described here comes from a study of blood T cell repertoires in COVID-19. TCRdb keeps only in-frame clones here, not all; method: immunoSEQ multiplex PCR. The sample consists of roughly 280,000 clones, around 91% of them appearing once. Residents of 24 US areas, aged roughly 18 to 95 years, made up the participants. Participant reports of clinical history set cohort assignment. Donors in Cohort 3 counted as recovered after two negative PCRs, clearance, or symptom resolution. Germline assignment: CDR1 SQVTM and CDR2 ANQGSEA. Trimming took 4 bases from V and 3 from J; bases not matched to a gene: 6. This CDR3 is built from 14 residues.

The sequence was collected from a young woman who had recovered from COVID-19. The chain carries TRBV29-1 and TRBJ2-1; TRBD1 aligns across 7 bases. Sequencing used PBMCs or T cells enriched from blood (not recorded which). CDR3 residues: CSVGQGYGYNEQFF. Here the CDR3 DNA reads TGCAGCGTTGGACAGGGTTACGGCTACAATGAGCAGTTCTTC.